Listed below are T cell receptor beta chains from one sample, sequenced in a study of CD8 T cells in Susac syndrome. TCRdb processed the immunoSEQ multiplex PCR reads anew with MiXCR; each CDR3 protein has one entry. The table shows around 150,000 distinct CDR3 sequences, with about 95% occurring only once. Sequenced sample: CD8+ T cells from PBMCs. These receptors originate from a human donor with Susac syndrome. The CDR3 runs from the conserved cysteine through the conserved F or W. Fields, in order: J gene, V gene, clone size, D gene, CDR3 DNA, CDR3 protein. A D gene is named only where the DNA matches it firmly. Not all rows give a size; the values are once, few, many and, for expanded clones, a class.

J gene: TRBJ2-7; V gene: TRBV5-4; clone size: NA; D gene: NA; CDR3 DNA: TGTGCGTCGACTAGTTCTAGGAACGAGCAGTACTTC; CDR3 protein: CASTSSRNEQYF
J gene: TRBJ1-3; V gene: TRBV11-2; clone size: NA; D gene: NA; CDR3 DNA: TGTGCCAGCAGCTTGTGGGGCTCTGGAAACACCATATATTTT; CDR3 protein: CASSLWGSGNTIYF
J gene: TRBJ2-1; V gene: TRBV27; clone size: few; D gene: TRBD2; CDR3 DNA: TGTGCCAGCACCTTAGCGGGAGGAGGAAATGAGCAGTTCTTC; CDR3 protein: CASTLAGGGNEQFF
J gene: TRBJ2-1; V gene: TRBV6-6; clone size: NA; D gene: NA; CDR3 DNA: TGTGCCAGCAGTCCCGGGAGACTTAACAATGAGCAGTTCTTC; CDR3 protein: CASSPGRLNNEQFF
J gene: TRBJ2-1; V gene: TRBV5-6; clone size: NA; D gene: TRBD1; CDR3 DNA: TGTGCCAGCAGCTTCGGACAGGGGGCTAATGAGCAGTTCTTC; CDR3 protein: CASSFGQGANEQFF
J gene: TRBJ2-6; V gene: TRBV3-1; clone size: NA; D gene: TRBD1; CDR3 DNA: TGTGCCAGCACCGGGACAGGGGTTCCTACTGGGGCCAACGTCCTGACTTTC; CDR3 protein: CASTGTGVPTGANVLTF
J gene: TRBJ2-3; V gene: TRBV2; clone size: NA; D gene: NA; CDR3 DNA: TGTGCCAGCAAAGGACCGGACACAGATACGCAGTATTTT; CDR3 protein: CASKGPDTDTQYF
J gene: TRBJ1-1; V gene: TRBV9; clone size: NA; D gene: NA; CDR3 DNA: TGTGCCAGCAGCGTGGCTCCGGGGGGGGACACTGAAGCTTTCTTT; CDR3 protein: CASSVAPGGDTEAFF
J gene: TRBJ2-1; V gene: TRBV20-1; clone size: NA; D gene: NA; CDR3 DNA: TGCAGTGCTGGAGGTCCAGACTACAATGAGCAGTTCTTC; CDR3 protein: CSAGGPDYNEQFF
J gene: TRBJ2-2; V gene: TRBV4-2; clone size: NA; D gene: NA; CDR3 DNA: TGTGCCAGCAGCCAAGAAGCCTGGCACACCGGGGAGCTGTTTTTT; CDR3 protein: CASSQEAWHTGELFF
J gene: TRBJ2-3; V gene: TRBV29-1; clone size: NA; D gene: NA; CDR3 DNA: TGCAGCGTGACCGTTTTTCCGGTCGGCACAGATACGCAGTATTTT; CDR3 protein: CSVTVFPVGTDTQYF
J gene: TRBJ2-7; V gene: TRBV12-3/TRBV12-4; clone size: NA; D gene: NA; CDR3 DNA: TGTGCCAGCAGCCCGGACGTCTACGAGCAGTACTTC; CDR3 protein: CASSPDVYEQYF
J gene: TRBJ2-3; V gene: TRBV15; clone size: NA; D gene: TRBD2; CDR3 DNA: TGTGCCACCAGCAGAGATATAAAGGGAGGGGTGTCAGATACGCAGTATTTT; CDR3 protein: CATSRDIKGGVSDTQYF
J gene: TRBJ2-1; V gene: TRBV5-4; clone size: NA; D gene: NA; CDR3 DNA: TGTGCCAGCAGCTTATGGGCCGACCGAAACAATGAGCAGTTCTTC; CDR3 protein: CASSLWADRNNEQFF
J gene: TRBJ2-4; V gene: TRBV13; clone size: NA; D gene: NA; CDR3 DNA: TGTGCCACCGAAGGAGGGGCCCCGCCGGGGGACATTCAGTACTTC; CDR3 protein: CATEGGAPPGDIQYF
J gene: TRBJ2-7; V gene: TRBV27; clone size: NA; D gene: TRBD2; CDR3 DNA: TGTGCCAGCAGTACACCGACTAGCGGGTTCCCCTACGAGCAGTACTTC; CDR3 protein: CASSTPTSGFPYEQYF
J gene: TRBJ2-3; V gene: TRBV12-3/TRBV12-4; clone size: few; D gene: NA; CDR3 DNA: TGTGCCAGCAGCCCATCCAGTACAGATACGCAGTATTTT; CDR3 protein: CASSPSSTDTQYF
J gene: TRBJ2-4; V gene: TRBV9; clone size: NA; D gene: TRBD1; CDR3 DNA: TGTGCCAGCAGCGTAGATGGGACAGTAGCCAAAAACATTCAGTACTTC; CDR3 protein: CASSVDGTVAKNIQYF